This T cell receptor (beta chain) was captured in a study of T cells in Graves' hyperthyroidism and ophthalmopathy. On the study more broadly: Peripheral blood was drawn at first diagnosis, prior to all treatment. Study-wide results and limits: Before onset, by a median of approximately 6.8 months, the model predicted ophthalmopathy.

This CDR3 spans 16 amino acids. The V and J ends lost 0 bases and 0 bases, in that order; junction bases with no gene match: 5. Germline V gene sequence: CDR1 SGHRS, CDR2 YFSETQ. Clinical symptoms, serum thyroxine and TRAb, thyroid ultrasound and orbital computed tomography were used for the diagnoses. Amplification of TCR beta CDR3 regions used RNA as the template. HTBI primers were employed in a first-round RT-PCR of the TCR CDR3. TCRdb redid the calling of the multiplex PCR reads with MiXCR, one entry per CDR3 protein. The table shows a few hundred thousand distinct CDR3 sequences, with 16% occurring only once. This clonotype was seen at least ten times. Its target is unknown.

This clonotype was sampled from a woman aged 40 to 50 with Graves' ophthalmopathy. The chain joins TRBV5-1 to TRBJ2-7; 8 nucleotides match TRBD1. The specimen was blood. CDR3 sequence: CASSLGTGKTSYEQYF. The CDR3 nucleotides read TGCGCCAGCAGCTTGGGGACAGGGAAGACCTCCTACGAGCAGTACTTC.